The rows below give T cell receptor beta chains drawn from one sample of a study of read filtering for tumor transcriptome and immune sequencing. TCRdb independently ran MiXCR on the reads; one entry per CDR3 protein. The table shows tens of thousands of distinct CDR3 sequences, with around 21% occurring only once. Input material: a population of CD138-negative cells sorted from bone marrow. The origin of the receptors is a donor aged 40 or over with multiple myeloma. The CDR3 runs from the conserved cysteine through the conserved F or W. A D gene is named only where the DNA matches it firmly. Clone size, where shown, is once, few, many, or a class for clones that have expanded.

D gene | clone size | J gene | V gene | CDR3 protein | CDR3 DNA
- | many | TRBJ2-3 | TRBV20-1 | CSGLVSDTQYF | TGCAGTGGTCTAGTGTCAGATACGCAGTATTTT
- | many | TRBJ1-5 | TRBV5-1 | CASSLGGGSNQPQHF | TGCGCCAGCAGCTTGGGTGGCGGTAGCAATCAGCCCCAGCATTTT
- | many | TRBJ2-7 | TRBV11-2 | CASSSGSLGEYF | TGTGCCAGCAGCTCCGGGTCACTTGGAGAGTACTTC
- | many | TRBJ2-1 | TRBV6-2/TRBV6-3 | CASSEAGDWGNEQFF | TGTGCCAGCTCCGAAGCGGGTGACTGGGGGAATGAGCAGTTCTTC
TRBD2 | many | TRBJ2-5 | TRBV7-2 | CASKRGRGSETQYF | TGTGCCAGCAAGCGGGGGCGAGGGTCAGAGACCCAGTACTTC
- | medium-sized | TRBJ2-1 | TRBV28 | CASKQFDGEQFF | TGTGCCAGCAAACAGTTTGATGGTGAGCAGTTCTTC
TRBD2 | - | TRBJ2-3 | TRBV20-1 | CSASPPGAGAADTQYF | TGCAGTGCTAGCCCCCCCGGGGCGGGAGCCGCAGATACGCAGTATTTT
TRBD1 | few | TRBJ1-2 | TRBV19 | CASHGTVQRGNYGYTF | TGTGCCAGCCACGGGACAGTTCAAAGGGGGAACTATGGCTACACCTTC
- | few | TRBJ1-5 | TRBV12-3/TRBV12-4 | CASSLEDSYNQPQHF | TGTGCCAGCAGTTTGGAGGACAGCTACAATCAGCCCCAGCATTTT
- | many | TRBJ2-7 | TRBV28 | CASSLSWGGEQYF | TGTGCCAGCAGCCTCTCCTGGGGCGGGGAGCAGTACTTC
TRBD2 | many | TRBJ2-5 | TRBV6-1 | CASSPGLAGQETQYF | TGTGCCAGCAGCCCGGGACTAGCGGGCCAAGAGACCCAGTACTTC
TRBD1 | many | TRBJ2-1 | TRBV5-8 | CASRPTGATSYNEQFF | TGTGCCAGCAGGCCAACAGGGGCCACCTCCTACAATGAGCAGTTCTTC
TRBD1 | - | TRBJ2-2 | TRBV7-9 | CASRQGADTGELFF | TGTGCCAGCAGACAGGGGGCTGACACCGGGGAGCTGTTTTTT
- | medium-sized | TRBJ2-1 | TRBV29-1 | CSAHRRGSYNEQFF | TGCAGCGCACACCGGAGGGGCTCCTACAATGAGCAGTTCTTC
- | - | TRBJ1-1 | TRBV29-1 | CSVDTDEAFF | TGCAGCGTTGACACAGACGAAGCTTTCTTT
- | - | TRBJ2-2 | TRBV2 | CVSSPYSGNTGELFF | TGTGTCAGCAGTCCATATAGCGGGAACACCGGGGAGCTGTTTTTT
- | many | TRBJ2-7 | TRBV11-2 | CASSHRVSYEQYF | TGTGCCAGCAGCCACAGGGTGAGCTACGAGCAGTACTTC
TRBD1 | - | TRBJ1-4 | TRBV12-3/TRBV12-4 | CASHQSNRGQGEKLFF | TGTGCCAGCCACCAATCCAACAGGGGCCAGGGTGAAAAACTGTTTTTT
TRBD1 | many | TRBJ1-1 | TRBV10-1 | CASSPGTGGVEAFF | TGCGCCAGCAGCCCCGGGACAGGGGGCGTTGAAGCTTTCTTT
- | - | TRBJ1-2 | TRBV6-5 | CASSYGLTGNYGYTF | TGTGCCAGCAGTTACGGGTTGACAGGCAACTATGGCTACACCTTC
TRBD1 | - | TRBJ1-1 | TRBV20-1 | CSAREPGQGLAFF | TGCAGTGCTAGAGAACCGGGACAGGGGTTAGCTTTCTTT
- | - | TRBJ1-5 | TRBV9 | CASKNRDQPQHF | TGTGCCAGCAAAAACAGGGATCAGCCCCAGCATTTT
- | - | TRBJ1-1 | TRBV10-3 | CAISGGEDSEAFF | TGTGCCATCAGTGGTGGGGAGGACTCTGAAGCTTTCTTT
- | many | TRBJ2-1 | TRBV20-1 | CSAPGRDGPYNEQFF | TGCAGTGCTCCAGGCCGGGACGGACCCTACAATGAGCAGTTCTTC
TRBD2 | - | TRBJ2-1 | TRBV12-3/TRBV12-4 | CARSLWGLAGFGLGNEQFF | TGTGCCAGAAGTCTATGGGGACTAGCGGGATTTGGGTTGGGCAATGAGCAGTTCTTC
- | - | TRBJ2-1 | TRBV18 | CASSPLQGSYNEQFF | TGTGCCAGCTCACCATTACAGGGCTCGTACAATGAGCAGTTCTTC
TRBD2 | few | TRBJ2-3 | TRBV5-1 | CASSSLAGAGTDTQYF | TGCGCCAGCAGCTCCCTGGCGGGAGCCGGCACAGATACGCAGTATTTT
- | many | TRBJ2-1 | TRBV7-9 | CASTPGNNEQFF | TGTGCCAGCACCCCAGGGAACAATGAGCAGTTCTTC
- | many | TRBJ2-1 | TRBV11-1 | CASSSGSNYNEQFF | TGTGCCAGCAGCTCAGGGTCCAACTACAATGAGCAGTTCTTC
- | few | TRBJ1-4 | TRBV28 | CALSGGVNEKLFF | TGTGCCCTTAGCGGGGGTGTTAATGAAAAACTGTTTTTT
- | many | TRBJ1-1 | TRBV5-1 | CASSLEGNTEAFF | TGCGCCAGCAGCTTGGAGGGGAACACTGAAGCTTTCTTT
- | many | TRBJ1-1 | TRBV4-1 | CASSQPLSDKGGTEAFF | TGCGCCAGCAGCCAACCCCTGTCGGACAAAGGGGGCACTGAAGCTTTCTTT
- | few | TRBJ2-3 | TRBV7-9 | CASSRASTDTQYF | TGTGCCAGCAGCAGGGCGAGCACAGATACGCAGTATTTT
- | - | TRBJ1-5 | TRBV9 | CASSPWGGERQPQHF | TGTGCCAGCAGCCCCTGGGGGGGGGAACGGCAGCCCCAGCATTTT
TRBD1 | many | TRBJ1-6 | TRBV3-1 | CASSQEGTGHSPLHF | TGTGCCAGCAGCCAAGAAGGGACAGGGCACTCACCCCTCCACTTT
- | many | TRBJ2-7 | TRBV20-1 | CSASGREWEQYF | TGCAGTGCTAGCGGCCGGGAGTGGGAGCAGTACTTC
- | - | TRBJ1-1 | TRBV28 | CASTQRESSSEAFF | TGTGCCAGCACCCAAAGGGAGTCCTCCAGTGAAGCTTTCTTT
- | many | TRBJ2-7 | TRBV3-1 | CATGGDSYEQYF | TGTGCCACCGGAGGGGATTCCTACGAGCAGTACTTC
TRBD2 | few | TRBJ2-1 | TRBV19 | CASGLAGINEQFF | TGTGCCAGCGGACTAGCGGGGATCAATGAGCAGTTCTTC
TRBD2 | many | TRBJ2-1 | TRBV7-3 | CASSLYAGGRNEQFF | TGTGCCAGCAGCCTCTATGCGGGGGGGAGGAATGAGCAGTTCTTC
- | many | TRBJ2-1 | TRBV28 | CASKEGYNEQFF | TGTGCGTCCAAGGAGGGTTACAATGAGCAGTTCTTC
TRBD2 | many | TRBJ2-7 | TRBV2 | CASKLAIEQYF | TGTGCCAGCAAACTAGCGATCGAGCAGTACTTC
TRBD2 | many | TRBJ2-7 | TRBV2 | CASSGLAGAYEQYF | TGTGCCAGCAGCGGACTAGCGGGAGCCTACGAGCAGTACTTC
TRBD1 | many | TRBJ1-5 | TRBV20-1 | CSARQGAAGNQPQHF | TGCAGTGCTAGGCAGGGGGCTGCGGGCAATCAGCCCCAGCATTTT
TRBD2 | many | TRBJ2-7 | TRBV20-1 | CSATGLAGLYEQYF | TGCAGTGCTACGGGACTAGCGGGGCTATACGAGCAGTACTTC
TRBD2 | many | TRBJ2-2 | TRBV5-1 | CASSSGTSGLLNTGELFF | TGCGCCAGCAGCTCGGGGACTAGCGGGCTCCTGAACACCGGGGAGCTGTTTTTT
- | many | TRBJ2-3 | TRBV9 | CASSTREPDTQYF | TGTGCCAGCAGCACCCGTGAGCCAGATACGCAGTATTTT
- | many | TRBJ2-6 | TRBV12-3/TRBV12-4 | CASSRSDLGGGANVLTF | TGTGCCAGCAGCCGCTCGGATTTAGGCGGTGGGGCCAACGTCCTGACTTTC
TRBD1 | many | TRBJ2-7 | TRBV5-6 | CASSIYGQGPYEQYF | TGTGCCAGCAGCATCTATGGACAGGGACCCTACGAGCAGTACTTC
- | - | TRBJ1-2 | TRBV11-2 | CASSLGGSDYGYTF | TGTGCCAGCAGCTTAGGTGGGTCGGATTATGGCTACACCTTC
- | - | TRBJ2-7 | TRBV28 | CASGYANTYEQYF | TGTGCCAGCGGCTACGCGAATACCTACGAGCAGTACTTC
- | - | TRBJ2-5 | TRBV25-1 | CASRVGSLETQYF | TGTGCCAGCAGAGTGGGGTCTTTAGAGACCCAGTACTTC
TRBD1 | many | TRBJ2-7 | TRBV7-9 | CASSLTQGTYEQYF | TGTGCCAGCAGCCTGACACAGGGGACCTACGAGCAGTACTTC
- | - | TRBJ1-6 | TRBV28 | CASSTQTVSNSPPHF | TGTGCCAGCAGTACCCAGACAGTCTCTAATTCACCCCCCCACTTT
TRBD2 | many | TRBJ2-7 | TRBV6-1 | CASSAGLAGYEQYF | TGTGCCAGCAGTGCCGGACTAGCGGGCTACGAGCAGTACTTC
TRBD2 | many | TRBJ2-5 | TRBV20-1 | CSAKAGVETQYF | TGCAGTGCTAAAGCGGGGGTAGAGACCCAGTACTTC
- | many | TRBJ2-3 | TRBV6-4 | CASSKGQRSTDTQYF | TGTGCCAGCAGTAAAGGACAGAGAAGCACAGATACGCAGTATTTT
TRBD1 | many | TRBJ2-2 | TRBV6-5 | CASRVGGAGTGELFF | TGTGCCAGCAGGGTAGGGGGCGCGGGCACCGGGGAGCTGTTTTTT
TRBD2 | - | TRBJ2-1 | TRBV20-1 | CSATGTSDYNEQFF | TGCAGTGCTACAGGGACTAGCGACTACAATGAGCAGTTCTTC